This entry is about one T cell receptor (beta chain). Some clones are missing from TCRdb's copy, which holds only in-frame ones; the method was immunoSEQ multiplex PCR. The sample carries 3,500 to 5,500 clones, about 96% recorded once. The time point: pre-treatment baseline. The entry originates in a study of blood T cell dynamics during melanoma immunotherapy. The sequence derives from a human donor with melanoma. The starting material was effector memory CD8+ T cells from blood, obtained from a patient treated with checkpoint blockade.

The CDR3 here is CASSPEPGDTGELFF. The CDR3, as DNA: TGTGCCAGCTCACCCGAACCAGGGGACACCGGGGAGCTGTTTTTT. This chain joins TRBV28 and TRBJ2-2; a possible D gene is TRBD1 (6 bases). The CDR3 contains 15 residues. Germline CDR1 MDHEN, CDR2 SYDVKM. Trimming shortened V by 8 bases and J by 3 bases, and 16 bases separated the two germline ends.